This TCR beta chain was observed in a study of T cells after posttransplantation cyclophosphamide. This clone was recorded many times. Per germline, CDR1 SGHNT and CDR2 YYREEE (reference sequence). The V gene end was trimmed by 7 bases and the J gene end by 1 base; junction bases not matched to a gene: 3. The CDR3 extends over 15 amino acids. Assay: immunoSEQ multiplex PCR; the TCRdb copy retains only in-frame clones and omits some. Captured here are under 50,000 clones, none seen once; the top ten comprise over 2%. The sequence was collected from a man aged 35 to 55 in good health, CMV-negative, and a related stem cell transplant donor. The source material was PBMCs. The V gene is TRBV5-4, the J gene TRBJ2-3, with 13 bases matching TRBD2. The CDR3 DNA follows: TGTGCCAGCGGGACTAGCGGGAAGGGCACAGATACGCAGTATTTT. This sequence encodes CASGTSGKGTDTQYF.